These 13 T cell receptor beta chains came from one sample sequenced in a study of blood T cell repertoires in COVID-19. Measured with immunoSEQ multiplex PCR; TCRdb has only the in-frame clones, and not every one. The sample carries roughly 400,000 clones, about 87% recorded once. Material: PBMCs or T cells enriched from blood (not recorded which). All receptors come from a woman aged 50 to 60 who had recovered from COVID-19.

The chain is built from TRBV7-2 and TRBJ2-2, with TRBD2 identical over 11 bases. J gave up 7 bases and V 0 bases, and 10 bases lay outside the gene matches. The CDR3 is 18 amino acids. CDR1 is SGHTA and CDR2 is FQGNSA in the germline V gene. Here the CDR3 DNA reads TGTGCCAGCAGCTTAGCTGCCGGGACTAGCGGCACTGGCGGGGAGCTGTTTTTT. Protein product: CASSLAAGTSGTGGELFF. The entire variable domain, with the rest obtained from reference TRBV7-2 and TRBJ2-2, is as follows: GAGVSQSPSNKVTEKGKDVELRCDPISGHTALYWYRQSLGQGLEFLIYFQGNSAPDKSGLPSDRFSAERTGGSVSTLTIQRTQQEDSAVYLCASSLAAGTSGTGGELFFGEGSRLTVL.

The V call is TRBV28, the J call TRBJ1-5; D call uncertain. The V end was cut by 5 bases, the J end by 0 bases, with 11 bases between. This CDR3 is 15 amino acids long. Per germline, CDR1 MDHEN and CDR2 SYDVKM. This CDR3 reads CASSGEKFSNQPQHF. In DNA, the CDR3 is TGTGCCAGCAGTGGAGAGAAATTTAGCAATCAGCCCCAGCATTTT.

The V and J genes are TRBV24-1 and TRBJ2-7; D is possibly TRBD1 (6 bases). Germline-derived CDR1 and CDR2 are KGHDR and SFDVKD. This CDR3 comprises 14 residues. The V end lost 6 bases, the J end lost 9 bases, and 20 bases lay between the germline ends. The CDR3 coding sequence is TGTGCCACCAGTAAGGACAGTTCCTTGATGGGGCAGTACTTC. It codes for CATSKDSSLMGQYF.

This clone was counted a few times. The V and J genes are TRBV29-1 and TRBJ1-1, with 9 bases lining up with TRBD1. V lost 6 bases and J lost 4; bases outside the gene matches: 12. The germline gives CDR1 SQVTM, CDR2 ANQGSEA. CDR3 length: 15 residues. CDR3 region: CSVGPGTGLGTEAFF. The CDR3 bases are TGCAGCGTGGGTCCCGGGACAGGGCTGGGCACTGAAGCTTTCTTT. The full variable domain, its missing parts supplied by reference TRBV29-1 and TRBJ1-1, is SAVISQKPSRDICQRGTSLTIQCQVDSQVTMMFWYRQQPGQSLTLIATANQGSEATYESGFVIDKFPISRPNLTFSTLTVSNMSPEDSSIYLCSVGPGTGLGTEAFFGQGTRLTVV.

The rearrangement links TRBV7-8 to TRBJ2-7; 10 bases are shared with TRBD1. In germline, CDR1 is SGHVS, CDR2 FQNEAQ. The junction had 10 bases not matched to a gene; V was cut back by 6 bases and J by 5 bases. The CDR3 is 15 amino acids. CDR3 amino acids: CASSYPGQGTHEQYF. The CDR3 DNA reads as TGTGCCAGCAGTTATCCGGGACAGGGGACCCACGAGCAGTACTTC.

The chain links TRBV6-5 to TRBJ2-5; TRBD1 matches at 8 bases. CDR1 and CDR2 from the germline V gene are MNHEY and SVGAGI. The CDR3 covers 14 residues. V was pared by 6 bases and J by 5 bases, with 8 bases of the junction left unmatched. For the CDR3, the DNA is TGTGCCAGCAGCCGGACAGGGTTGAAGGAGACCCAGTACTTC. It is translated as CASSRTGLKETQYF.

CDR3 nucleotides: TGTGCCAGCAGTTCAGTTAACAATCAGCCCCAGCATTTT. Translation gives CASSSVNNQPQHF. The chain uses TRBV6-2 or TRBV6-3 and TRBJ1-5; D is unresolved. The germline V gene encodes CDR1 MNHEY and CDR2 SVGEGT. Trimming removed 4 bases at V and 3 bases at J, with 7 bases between. The length of the CDR3 is 13 residues.

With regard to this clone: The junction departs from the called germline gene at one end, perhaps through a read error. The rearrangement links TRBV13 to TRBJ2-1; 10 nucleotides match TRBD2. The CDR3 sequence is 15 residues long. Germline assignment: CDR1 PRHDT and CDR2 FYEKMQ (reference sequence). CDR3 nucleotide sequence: TGTGCCAGCAGTTTAGGACTAGCGGTTGACAATGAGCAGTTCTTC. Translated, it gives CASSLGLAVDNEQFF.

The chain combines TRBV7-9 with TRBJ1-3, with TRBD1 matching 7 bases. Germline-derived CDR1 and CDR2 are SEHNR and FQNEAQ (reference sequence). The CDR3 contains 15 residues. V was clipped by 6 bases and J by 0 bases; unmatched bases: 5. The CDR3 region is CASSPQGSSGNTIYF. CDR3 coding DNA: TGTGCCAGCAGTCCACAGGGGTCCTCTGGAAACACCATATATTTT.

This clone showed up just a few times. CDR3 in DNA: TGTGCCAGCAAATTGGAGATTAACTATGGCTACACCTTC. The encoded protein is CASKLEINYGYTF. V is TRBV2 and J is TRBJ1-2; D unresolved. The length of the CDR3 is 13 residues. The germline V gene has CDR1 SNHLY and CDR2 FYNNEI. With 7 bases removed from V and 1 base from J, the gap between germline ends came to 10 bases.

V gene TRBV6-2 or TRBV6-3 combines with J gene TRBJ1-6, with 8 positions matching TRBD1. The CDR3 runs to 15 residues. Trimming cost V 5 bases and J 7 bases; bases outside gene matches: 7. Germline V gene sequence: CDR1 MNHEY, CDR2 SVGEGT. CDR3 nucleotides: TGTGCCAGCAGTGACGTACAGGGGGGAAATTCACCCCTCCACTTT. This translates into CASSDVQGGNSPLHF.

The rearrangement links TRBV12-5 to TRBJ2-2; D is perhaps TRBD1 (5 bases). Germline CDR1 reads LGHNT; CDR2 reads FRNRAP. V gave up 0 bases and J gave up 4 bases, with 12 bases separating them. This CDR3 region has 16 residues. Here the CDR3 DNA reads TGTGCTAGTGGTTTGGTAAAGGGGCTGGGCACCGGGGAGCTGTTTTTT. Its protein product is CASGLVKGLGTGELFF.

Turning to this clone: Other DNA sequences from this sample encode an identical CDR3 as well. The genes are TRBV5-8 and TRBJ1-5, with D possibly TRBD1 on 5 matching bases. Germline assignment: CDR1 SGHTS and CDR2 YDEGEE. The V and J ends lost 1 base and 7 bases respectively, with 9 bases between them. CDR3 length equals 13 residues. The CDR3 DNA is TGTGCCAGCAGCTTGCAGGGTGGGCAGCCCCAGCATTTT. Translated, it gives CASSLQGGQPQHF.